The 7 T cell receptor beta chains below all came from one sample that was sequenced in a study of vaccination and CD4 T cells after COVID-19. In TCRdb, the PCR reads were re-called with MiXCR into one record per CDR3 protein. The sample has more than 20,000 distinct CDR3 sequences, 51% seen once. The material sequenced was CD4+ T cells from blood, taken before SARS-CoV-2 vaccination. These receptors came from a human donor who had recovered from COVID-19.

This clonotype has just a few counts. The CDR3 nucleotides read TGTGCCAGCAGTGGAAGGACTAGCGGGAGCGATACGCAGTATTTT. Protein: CASSGRTSGSDTQYF. V is TRBV2 and J is TRBJ2-3; TRBD2 agrees at 13 bases. The CDR3 extends over 15 amino acids. CDR1 and CDR2 (germline): SNHLY, FYNNEI. With V trimmed by 4 bases and J by 6 bases, 4 bases remained unmatched.

The chain links TRBV15 to TRBJ2-7, with 10 bases fitting TRBD1. After removal of 4 bases from V and 3 bases from J, the junction contained 6 bases not matched to a gene. The CDR3 covers 15 residues. From germline, CDR1 is LNHNV and CDR2 YYDKDF (reference sequence). Here the CDR3 reads CATSTPGTGVYEQYF. The CDR3 nucleotides are TGTGCCACCAGCACCCCCGGGACAGGGGTCTACGAGCAGTACTTC.

CDR3 sequence (DNA): TGTGCCAGCATGGGTAGGACCATCAACACCGGGGAGCTGTTTTTT. Translation: CASMGRTINTGELFF. The J gene is TRBJ2-2, the V gene TRBV28; D call uncertain. CDR3 length: 15 amino acids. In germline, CDR1 is MDHEN, CDR2 SYDVKM. The germline V and J ends were trimmed by 7 bases and 2 bases, with 14 bases remaining between them.

V gene TRBV7-8 combines with J gene TRBJ2-3, with 11 positions matching TRBD1. Germline lookup yields CDR1 SGHVS and CDR2 FQNEAQ. The trim removed 3 bases at V and 1 base at J, leaving 18 bases unmatched. The CDR3 totals 21 residues. CDR3: CASSFHLRTGGARLGTDTQYF. The CDR3 coding sequence is TGTGCCAGCAGCTTCCACCTAAGGACAGGGGGCGCAAGGTTGGGCACAGATACGCAGTATTTT.

The J gene is TRBJ2-1, the V gene TRBV6-2 or TRBV6-3; tentative D call: TRBD2 (5 bases). The CDR3 totals 16 residues. Trimming took off 6 bases at V and 10 bases at J, with 25 bases between the two ends. Looked up from germline, CDR1 is MNHEY and CDR2 is SVGEGT. The CDR3 region is CASSLRVREDKEEQFF. The DNA for the CDR3 is TGTGCCAGCAGCTTACGGGTCCGGGAAGATAAAGAGGAGCAGTTCTTC.

This clonotype was detected only a few times. V gene TRBV10-3 combines with J gene TRBJ2-2; no reliable D call. The CDR3 sequence is 16 residues long. Trimming pared 0 bases from V and 2 bases from J, leaving 10 bases between. Germline-derived CDR1 and CDR2 are ENHRY and SYGVKD. This CDR3 is CAISESHNLNTGELFF. CDR3 in DNA: TGTGCCATCAGTGAGTCACACAATTTAAACACCGGGGAGCTGTTTTTT.

This clonotype has a handful of counts. The V call is TRBV25-1, the J call TRBJ1-5; D might be TRBD1 (5 bases). In germline, CDR1 is MGHDK, CDR2 SYGVNS. The CDR3 has 13 residues. Trimming took off 3 bases at V and 5 bases at J, with 8 bases between the two ends. This CDR3 is CASSDQGYQPQHF. The CDR3 DNA reads as TGTGCCAGCAGTGATCAGGGATATCAGCCCCAGCATTTT.